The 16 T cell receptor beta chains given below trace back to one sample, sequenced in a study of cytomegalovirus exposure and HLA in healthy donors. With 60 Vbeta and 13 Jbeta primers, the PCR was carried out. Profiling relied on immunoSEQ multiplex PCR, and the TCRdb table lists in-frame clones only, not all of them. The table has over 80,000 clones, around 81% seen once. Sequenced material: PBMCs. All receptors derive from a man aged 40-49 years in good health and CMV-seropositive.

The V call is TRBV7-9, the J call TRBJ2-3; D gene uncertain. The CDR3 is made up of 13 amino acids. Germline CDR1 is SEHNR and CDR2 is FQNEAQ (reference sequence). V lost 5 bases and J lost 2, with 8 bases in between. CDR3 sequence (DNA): TGTGCCAGCAGCCCCTTTTACACAGATACGCAGTATTTT. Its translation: CASSPFYTDTQYF.

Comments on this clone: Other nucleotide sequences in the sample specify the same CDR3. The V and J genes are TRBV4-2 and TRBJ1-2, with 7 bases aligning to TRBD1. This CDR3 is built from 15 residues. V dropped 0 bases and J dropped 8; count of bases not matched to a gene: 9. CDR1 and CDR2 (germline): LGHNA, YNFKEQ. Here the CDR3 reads CASSQDGQVSRGYTF. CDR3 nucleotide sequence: TGTGCCAGCAGCCAAGACGGACAGGTGTCTAGGGGCTACACCTTC.

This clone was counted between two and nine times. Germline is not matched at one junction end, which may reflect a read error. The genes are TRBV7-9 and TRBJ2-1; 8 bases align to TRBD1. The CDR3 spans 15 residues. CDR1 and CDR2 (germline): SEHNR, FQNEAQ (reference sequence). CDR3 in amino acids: CSSGQGGGSYNEQFF. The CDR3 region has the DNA TGTTCCAGCGGACAGGGTGGGGGCTCCTACAATGAGCAGTTCTTC.

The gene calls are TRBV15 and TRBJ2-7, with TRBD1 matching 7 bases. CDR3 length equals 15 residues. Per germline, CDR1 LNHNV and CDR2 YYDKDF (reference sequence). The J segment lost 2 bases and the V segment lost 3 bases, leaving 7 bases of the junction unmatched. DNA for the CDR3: TGTGCCACCAGCAGTGAGGCAGGGGGAACCTACGAGCAGTACTTC. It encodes CATSSEAGGTYEQYF.

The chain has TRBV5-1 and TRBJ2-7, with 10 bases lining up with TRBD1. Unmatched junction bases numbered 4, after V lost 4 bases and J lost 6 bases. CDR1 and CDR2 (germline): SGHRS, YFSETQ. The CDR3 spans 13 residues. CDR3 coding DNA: TGCGCCAGCAGCGCCGGGACAGGGGTCGAGCAGTACTTC. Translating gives CASSAGTGVEQYF.

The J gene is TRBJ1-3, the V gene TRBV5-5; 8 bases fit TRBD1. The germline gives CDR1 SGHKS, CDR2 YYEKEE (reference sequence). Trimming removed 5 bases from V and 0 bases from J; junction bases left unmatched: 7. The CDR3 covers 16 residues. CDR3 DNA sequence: TGTGCCAGCAGTCAGGGGGCAGGGGACTCTGGAAACACCATATATTTT. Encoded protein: CASSQGAGDSGNTIYF.

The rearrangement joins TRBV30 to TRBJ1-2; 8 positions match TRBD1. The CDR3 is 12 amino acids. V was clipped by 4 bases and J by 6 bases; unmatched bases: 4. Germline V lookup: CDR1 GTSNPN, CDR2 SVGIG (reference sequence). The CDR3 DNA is TGTGCCTGGACCCGGACAGGGAATGGCTACACCTTC. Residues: CAWTRTGNGYTF.

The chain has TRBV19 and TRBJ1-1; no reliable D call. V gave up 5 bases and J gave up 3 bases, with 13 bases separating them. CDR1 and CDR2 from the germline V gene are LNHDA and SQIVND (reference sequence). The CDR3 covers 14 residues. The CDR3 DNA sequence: TGTGCCAGTAGTCGAGAGGCTTCGGACACTGAAGCTTTCTTT. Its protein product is CASSREASDTEAFF. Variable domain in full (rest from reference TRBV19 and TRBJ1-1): DGGITQSPKYLFRKEGQNVTLSCEQNLNHDAMYWYRQDPGQGLRLIYYSQIVNDFQKGDIAEGYSVSREKKESFPLTVTSAQKNPTAFYLCASSREASDTEAFFGQGTRLTVV.

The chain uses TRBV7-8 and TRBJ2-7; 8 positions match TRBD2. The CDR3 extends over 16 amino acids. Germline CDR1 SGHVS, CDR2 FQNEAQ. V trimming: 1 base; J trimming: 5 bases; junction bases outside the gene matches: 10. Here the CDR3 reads CASSLVVSRGGNEQYF. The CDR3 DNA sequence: TGTGCCAGCAGCTTAGTAGTTAGCCGGGGGGGGAACGAGCAGTACTTC.

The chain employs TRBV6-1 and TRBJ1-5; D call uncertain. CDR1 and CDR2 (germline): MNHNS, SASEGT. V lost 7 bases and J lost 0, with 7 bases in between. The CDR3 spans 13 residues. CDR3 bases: TGTGCCAGCATAACATATAGCAATCAGCCCCAGCATTTT. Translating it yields CASITYSNQPQHF.

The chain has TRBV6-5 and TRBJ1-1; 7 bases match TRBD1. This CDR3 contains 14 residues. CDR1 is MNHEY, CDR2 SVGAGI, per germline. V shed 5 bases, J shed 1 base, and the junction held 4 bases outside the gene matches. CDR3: CASSQGGRNTEAFF. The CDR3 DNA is TGTGCCAGCAGTCAAGGGGGCAGGAACACTGAAGCTTTCTTT.

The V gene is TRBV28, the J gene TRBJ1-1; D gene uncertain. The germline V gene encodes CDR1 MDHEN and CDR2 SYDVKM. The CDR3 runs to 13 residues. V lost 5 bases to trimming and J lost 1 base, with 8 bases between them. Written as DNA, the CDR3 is TGTGCCAGCAGTCCGCCTAAGAACACTGAAGCTTTCTTT. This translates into CASSPPKNTEAFF.

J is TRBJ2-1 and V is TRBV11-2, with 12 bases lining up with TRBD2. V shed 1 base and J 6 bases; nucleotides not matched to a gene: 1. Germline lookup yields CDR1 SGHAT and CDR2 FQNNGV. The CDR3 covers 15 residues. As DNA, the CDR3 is TGTGCCAGCAGCTTAGGACTAGCGGGAGTCAATGAGCAGTTCTTC. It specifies CASSLGLAGVNEQFF.

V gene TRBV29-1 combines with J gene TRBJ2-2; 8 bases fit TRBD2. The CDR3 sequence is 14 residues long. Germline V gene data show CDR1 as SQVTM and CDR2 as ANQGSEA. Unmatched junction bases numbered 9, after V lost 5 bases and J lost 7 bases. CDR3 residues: CSVWTGGPIGELFF. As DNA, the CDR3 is TGCAGCGTTTGGACGGGAGGGCCAATCGGGGAGCTGTTTTTT.

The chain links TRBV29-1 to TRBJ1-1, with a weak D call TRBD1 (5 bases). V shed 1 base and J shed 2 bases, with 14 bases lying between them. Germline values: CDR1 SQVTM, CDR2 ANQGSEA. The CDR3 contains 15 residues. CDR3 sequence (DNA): TGCAGCGTTGAAGCCTGGAGGGGATTTAACACTGAAGCTTTCTTT. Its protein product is CSVEAWRGFNTEAFF. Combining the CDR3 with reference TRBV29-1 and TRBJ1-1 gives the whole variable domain SAVISQKPSRDICQRGTSLTIQCQVDSQVTMMFWYRQQPGQSLTLIATANQGSEATYESGFVIDKFPISRPNLTFSTLTVSNMSPEDSSIYLCSVEAWRGFNTEAFFGQGTRLTVV.

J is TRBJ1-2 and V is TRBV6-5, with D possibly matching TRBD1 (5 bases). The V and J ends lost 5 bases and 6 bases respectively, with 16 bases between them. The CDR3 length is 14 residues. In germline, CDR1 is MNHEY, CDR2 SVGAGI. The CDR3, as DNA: TGTGCCAGCAGTGTTGCAGGGATCCTGGATGGCTACACCTTC. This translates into CASSVAGILDGYTF.